This TCR beta chain came from a study of monozygotic twins with inflammatory bowel disease. One blood sample of about 2.5 ml was taken from each donor. Across eight separate reactions for each sample, cDNA was made. UMIs that included a 6-nucleotide sample barcode were added by template switching, which took place during cDNA synthesis. TCRdb reanalyzed the 5' RACE reads, giving one entry per CDR3 protein sequence and no DNA. The sample table sets out 190,000 or so distinct CDR3 sequences. This CDR3 has 15 residues. This clonotype was sampled from a human donor with ulcerative colitis or Crohn's disease, or a healthy co-twin of an affected twin (not recorded which). The specimen was blood. This sequence joins TRBV12-3 or TRBV12-4 and TRBJ1-4; TCRdb designates TRBD1, a call that cannot be tested without DNA. The CDR3 spells CASFKEGAMKEKLFF.